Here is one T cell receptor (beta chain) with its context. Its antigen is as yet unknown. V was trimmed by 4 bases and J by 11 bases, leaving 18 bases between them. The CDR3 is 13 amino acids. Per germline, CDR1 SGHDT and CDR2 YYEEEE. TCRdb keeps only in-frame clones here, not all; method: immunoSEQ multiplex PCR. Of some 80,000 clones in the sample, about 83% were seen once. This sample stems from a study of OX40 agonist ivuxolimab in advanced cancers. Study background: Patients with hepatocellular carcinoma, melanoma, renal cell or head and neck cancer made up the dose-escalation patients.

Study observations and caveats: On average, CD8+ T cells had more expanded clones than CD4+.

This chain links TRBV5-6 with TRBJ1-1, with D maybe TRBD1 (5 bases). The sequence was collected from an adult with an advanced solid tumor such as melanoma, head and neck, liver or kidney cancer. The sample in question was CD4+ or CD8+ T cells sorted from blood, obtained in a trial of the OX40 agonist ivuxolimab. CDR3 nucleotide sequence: TGTGCCAGCAGCCAGAAGAGAGGGGTTTGGGCTTTCTTT. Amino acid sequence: CASSQKRGVWAFF.